This T cell receptor beta chain stems from a study of CD8+ T cells in alopecia areata. Study-wide findings and caveats: Lesional scalp exceeded normal scalp in clonality, especially in alopecia totalis/universalis.

As to treatment: oral pan-JAK inhibitor, 5-10 mg twice daily. Sequencing used cDNA as its template, made by extracting RNA and reverse transcribing it. Profiling relied on immunoSEQ multiplex PCR, and the TCRdb table lists in-frame clones only, not all of them. In the table there are over 150,000 clones, 60% to 70% of which are singletons. To note about this clone: Its antigen is undetermined.

With V trimmed by 4 bases and J by 3 bases, 8 bases remained unmatched. This CDR3 is 15 amino acids long. The germline V gene encodes CDR1 GTSNPN and CDR2 SVGIG (reference sequence). The material was CD4+ T cells sorted from blood, obtained at week 4, from a patient treated with tofacitinib. The chain has TRBV30 and TRBJ2-7; TRBD1 matches 11 bases. This TCR came from a human donor with alopecia areata. The CDR3 region is CAWITGTGGNYEQYF. The CDR3 DNA reads as TGTGCCTGGATAACTGGGACAGGGGGAAACTACGAGCAGTACTTC.